One sample yielded the 11 T cell receptor beta chains listed below, sequenced in a study of T cells in Graves' hyperthyroidism and ophthalmopathy. There were TCR beta CDR3 regions amplified from RNA transcripts. Using the HTBI primer set, a first-round RT-PCR was run on the TCR CDR3. TCRdb fed the multiplex PCR reads into MiXCR, producing one record per CDR3 protein. The sample carries some 510,000 distinct CDR3 sequences, 20% recorded once. Material for sequencing was blood. The receptors stem from a man aged 18 to 30 with Graves' hyperthyroidism.

V is TRBV20-1 and J is TRBJ2-5; 11 bases fit TRBD2. After removal of 5 bases from V and 2 bases from J, the junction contained 7 bases not matched to a gene. The CDR3 is 15 residues long. Per the germline V gene, CDR1 is DFQATT and CDR2 is SNEGSKA (reference sequence). The CDR3 is CSALPGLAEQETQYF. The CDR3 DNA follows: TGCAGTGCTCTGCCGGGACTAGCGGAACAAGAGACCCAGTACTTC.

This clonotype has a count of ten or more. The chain links TRBV28 to TRBJ1-1, with a possible D match to TRBD1 (5 bases). V was shortened by 3 bases and J by 6 bases, with 20 bases between the two germline ends. The germline CDR1 and CDR2 sequences are MDHEN and SYDVKM. This CDR3 has 16 amino acids. The CDR3: CASSLNRLGGWAEAFF. The CDR3 DNA follows: TGTGCCAGCAGTTTGAACAGGCTTGGGGGGTGGGCTGAAGCTTTCTTT.

There are a few counts of this clonotype. J is TRBJ2-2 and V is TRBV30; TRBD2 might be the D (6 bases). The V gene's germline CDR1 is GTSNPN and CDR2 SVGIG (reference sequence). The CDR3 is made up of 14 amino acids. V was pared by 8 bases and J by 3 bases, with 16 bases between. The DNA for the CDR3 is TGTGCCAGGACTACTCTCCCCGACACCGGGGAGCTGTTTTTT. Translated: CARTTLPDTGELFF.

This clonotype was picked up many times. The rearrangement links TRBV6-1 to TRBJ1-3; no firm D call. The V gene's germline CDR1 is MNHNS and CDR2 SASEGT. The V end lost 2 bases, the J end lost 0 bases, and 8 bases lay between the germline ends. The length of the CDR3 is 15 residues. The CDR3 DNA follows: TGTGCCAGCAGTGAATTATTCAGCTCTGGAAACACCATATATTTT. This translates into CASSELFSSGNTIYF.

In its sample, this clonotype was seen a few times. V gene TRBV5-1 combines with J gene TRBJ2-5; 7 positions agree with TRBD2. The CDR3 extends over 13 amino acids. V gave up 5 bases and J gave up 4 bases; unmatched junction bases: 5. Germline-derived CDR1 and CDR2 are SGHRS and YFSETQ. DNA for the CDR3: TGCGCCAGCAGGGACGCGGGGGTAGAGACCCAGTACTTC. This gives the protein CASRDAGVETQYF. Filled out from reference TRBV5-1 and TRBJ2-5, the complete variable domain reads KAGVTQTPRYLIKTRGQQVTLSCSPISGHRSVSWYQQTPGQGLQFLFEYFSETQRNKGNFPGRFSGRQFSNSRSEMNVSTLELGDSALYLCASRDAGVETQYFGPGTRLLVL.

As for this clonotype: This may be a read error, as it is one base from a much larger clone. The CDR3 nucleotides are TGTGCCAGCAGATCCGACAGACTCATGAACACTGAAGCTTGCTTT. This encodes CASRSDRLMNTEACF. V is TRBV28 and J is TRBJ1-1; D may be TRBD1 (5 bases). Germline V gives CDR1 MDHEN, CDR2 SYDVKM. This CDR3 region has 15 residues.

The chain has TRBV27 and TRBJ1-2; a weak D match, TRBD1 (6 bases). V was pared by 7 bases and J by 4 bases, with 19 bases between. The CDR3 has 15 residues. Germline V lookup: CDR1 MNHEY, CDR2 SMNVEV (reference sequence). This chain's CDR3 is CASTPTGGGSYGYTF. For the CDR3, the DNA is TGTGCCAGCACCCCCACAGGTGGGGGCAGCTATGGCTACACCTTC.

The gene calls are TRBV6-1 and TRBJ2-7; D uncertain. The CDR3 is made up of 13 amino acids. The V gene's germline CDR1 is MNHNS and CDR2 SASEGT. V was clipped by 2 bases and J by 6 bases, with 11 bases between them. The CDR3 sequence is CASSELGVGEQYF. CDR3 in DNA: TGTGCCAGCAGTGAACTTGGGGTCGGCGAGCAGTACTTC.

DNA of the CDR3: TGTGCCAGCAGTCCGGGACAGGGGAGGGGACAGCCCCAGCATTTT. This encodes CASSPGQGRGQPQHF. The V call is TRBV12-3 or TRBV12-4, the J call TRBJ1-5, with 10 bases identical to TRBD1. Unmatched junction bases numbered 8, after V lost 5 bases and J lost 7 bases. The CDR3 runs to 15 residues.

The chain employs TRBV20-1 and TRBJ1-1; D is unclear. CDR1 DFQATT and CDR2 SNEGSKA come from the germline V gene (reference sequence). The CDR3 spans 13 residues. The CDR3 bases are TGCAGCCGCACCCGGGGTTCAGGCACTGAAGCTTTCTTT. Translation: CSRTRGSGTEAFF.

A note on this clonotype: A read error may explain this, as a much larger clone is one base away. V usage is TRBV11-2 and J usage is TRBJ2-7; TRBD1 is a possible D gene (5 bases). There are 15 residues in the CDR3. CDR1 is SGHAT and CDR2 is FQNNGV in the germline V gene. Trimming removed 1 base at V and 4 bases at J, with 14 bases between. CDR3 loop: CASSLVSGCKYEQYF. The CDR3 bases are TGTGCCAGCAGCTTAGTGTCAGGGTGCAAGTACGAGCAGTACTTC.